The sample holds a few counts of the clone carrying this T cell receptor beta chain. Compared with germline, one end of the junction differs, possibly owing to a read error. Patients were excluded for uncontrolled infection, other autoimmune disease, pregnancy or lactation. The investigators amplified TCR beta CDR3 regions from RNA transcripts. With the HTBI primer set, the TCR CDR3 went through a first round of RT-PCR. TCRdb ran MiXCR on the multiplex PCR reads and lists one entry per CDR3 protein. The sample lists approximately 740,000 distinct CDR3 sequences, less than 15% occurring once. The CDR3 is 14 amino acids. Germline loops: CDR1 MDHEN, CDR2 SYDVKM. The data stem from a study of T cells in Graves' hyperthyroidism and ophthalmopathy.

J is TRBJ2-4 and V is TRBV28; TRBD1 matches at 7 bases. The receptor's source is a woman aged 18-30 years with Graves' hyperthyroidism. Sequenced material: blood. This chain's CDR3 is CTSSSRQGVDIQYF. The CDR3 DNA sequence: TGTACCAGCAGTTCCCGGCAGGGGGTGGACATTCAGTACTTC.